One and the same sample provided the 18 T cell receptor beta chains below, sequenced in a study of cytomegalovirus exposure and HLA in healthy donors. It was with 60 Vbeta and 13 Jbeta primers that the PCR ran. Sequenced by immunoSEQ multiplex PCR; TCRdb stores in-frame clones only, minus some. Of about 240,000 clones listed, around 76% are singletons. Input material: PBMCs. The receptors were gathered from a woman in her thirties or forties in good health and CMV-seropositive.

This chain uses TRBV9 with TRBJ1-2; D is perhaps TRBD1 (5 bases). This CDR3 contains 18 residues. V gave up 2 bases and J gave up 4 bases, with 24 bases separating them. Looked up from germline, CDR1 is SGDLS and CDR2 is YYNGEE. CDR3 protein: CASSVNPGVPLSFYGYTF. CDR3 nucleotides: TGTGCCAGCAGCGTCAACCCGGGGGTCCCTCTTTCATTCTATGGCTACACCTTC.

The J gene is TRBJ1-1, the V gene TRBV19; TRBD1 is a possible D gene (5 bases). There are 14 residues in the CDR3. Trimming removed 2 bases at V and 5 bases at J, with 12 bases between. Germline loops: CDR1 LNHDA, CDR2 SQIVND (reference sequence). CDR3 nucleotides: TGTGCCAGTAGTATATTGGCAGGGATAACTGAAGCTTTCTTT. As protein: CASSILAGITEAFF.

The V call is TRBV6-5, the J call TRBJ1-3, with 7 nucleotides matching TRBD1. The ends lost 5 bases at V and 1 base at J; junction bases unmatched: 5. Germline V gene sequence: CDR1 MNHEY, CDR2 SVGAGI. The CDR3 sequence is 15 residues long. The CDR3 DNA is TGTGCCAGCAGTCAAGACAGGGTGTCTGGAAACACCATATATTTT. Protein sequence: CASSQDRVSGNTIYF.

This clone has more than one count but fewer than ten. CDR3 nucleotides: TGTGCCAGCAGTTCCGGGACTAGCGGGAGGGCGCCTACCTACAATGAGCAGTTCTTC. The encoded protein is CASSSGTSGRAPTYNEQFF. V and J are TRBV27 and TRBJ2-1; 16 bases are a match to TRBD2. With 4 bases clipped from V and 2 bases from J, the junction kept 8 bases outside the gene matches. The CDR3 is 19 amino acids. From germline, CDR1 is MNHEY and CDR2 SMNVEV (reference sequence).

In this sample, this clone turned up a few times. This chain joins TRBV5-8 and TRBJ1-1; possible D gene TRBD1, 5 bases. Trimming shortened V by 2 bases and J by 7 bases, and 15 bases separated the two germline ends. The length of the CDR3 is 14 residues. Germline loops: CDR1 SGHTS, CDR2 YDEGEE. The CDR3 loop is CASSFQASGGEAFF. The CDR3, as DNA: TGTGCCAGCAGCTTTCAAGCTTCGGGGGGTGAAGCTTTCTTT. Supplemented by reference TRBV5-8 and TRBJ1-1, the full variable domain reads EAGVTQSPTHLIKTRGQQATLRCSPISGHTSVYWYQQALGLGLQFLLWYDEGEERNRGNFPPRFSGRQFPNYSSELNVNALELEDSALYLCASSFQASGGEAFFGQGTRLTVV.

Here the CDR3 reads CASSIGAGGELFF. CDR3 in DNA: TGTGCCAGTAGTATAGGGGCCGGAGGGGAGCTGTTTTTT. This chain links TRBV19 with TRBJ2-2; D not resolved. This CDR3 is built from 13 residues. The V end was cut by 1 base, the J end by 8 bases, with 8 bases between. Germline V lookup: CDR1 LNHDA, CDR2 SQIVND (reference sequence).

DNA for the CDR3: TGTGCCAGCAGCCCAACAGGGAGCTCTGGAAACACCATATATTTT. Translated, it gives CASSPTGSSGNTIYF. V is TRBV6-5 and J is TRBJ1-3; D perhaps matches TRBD1 (6 bases). The V gene's germline CDR1 is MNHEY and CDR2 SVGAGI. Trimming removed 6 bases from V and 0 bases from J, with 12 bases in between. This CDR3 region has 15 residues.

The chain uses TRBV27 and TRBJ2-2; D may be TRBD1 (6 bases). The CDR3 is 15 amino acids. In germline, CDR1 is MNHEY, CDR2 SMNVEV (reference sequence). The ends were cut back, 5 bases at V and 3 bases at J, with 13 bases in the middle. The CDR3 here is CASSPRGRDTGELFF. CDR3 in DNA: TGTGCCAGCAGTCCCAGGGGTCGGGACACCGGGGAGCTGTTTTTT.

This rearrangement joins TRBV2 to TRBJ2-7; 7 nucleotides agree with TRBD2. CDR1 is SNHLY and CDR2 is FYNNEI in the germline V gene. Unmatched junction bases numbered 3, after V lost 4 bases and J lost 0 bases. The CDR3 totals 14 residues. The CDR3 nucleotides read TGTGCCAGCAGTGTTGAGCGGGACTCCTACGAGCAGTACTTC. Translated, it gives CASSVERDSYEQYF. Full variable domain (rest looked up from reference TRBV2 and TRBJ2-7): EPEVTQTPSHQVTQMGQEVILRCVPISNHLYFYWYRQILGQKVEFLVSFYNNEISEKSEIFDDQFSVERPDGSNFTLKIRSTKLEDSAMYFCASSVERDSYEQYFGPGTRLTVT.

The chain couples TRBV4-3 to TRBJ1-5; D is perhaps TRBD1 (5 bases). V was shortened by 0 bases and J by 2 bases, with 11 bases between the two germline ends. The CDR3 sequence is 16 residues long. Germline lookup yields CDR1 LGHNA and CDR2 YSLEER. The CDR3 here is CASSQEQGWGNQPQHF. The CDR3 DNA sequence: TGCGCCAGCAGCCAAGAGCAGGGATGGGGCAATCAGCCCCAGCATTTT.

The chain recombines TRBV9 with TRBJ2-1; a weak D match, TRBD2 (5 bases). This CDR3 spans 15 amino acids. Trimming left V 4 bases short and J 5 bases short, with 16 bases between. CDR1 and CDR2 from the germline V gene are SGDLS and YYNGEE. Here the CDR3 reads CASSPAGRPHNEQFF. The CDR3 bases are TGTGCCAGCAGCCCGGCGGGCCGGCCCCACAATGAGCAGTTCTTC.

Details on this clone: The limits of the CDR3 on the DNA are not certain, so only TCRdb's listed CDR3 is given. The rearrangement joins TRBV27 to TRBJ1-1; the D call TRBD1 from the table was never checked on the DNA. Germline CDR1 and CDR2: MNHEY and SMNVEV (reference sequence). Termini included, the CDR3 measures 13 amino acids. The CDR3 sequence: CASSFGQGTFFFF.

The CDR3 DNA follows: TGTGCCAGCAGCCAAGAAAGCGGGAGGCTCAATGAGCAGTTCTTC. Amino acids: CASSQESGRLNEQFF. The V and J genes are TRBV4-2 and TRBJ2-1, with TRBD2 matching over 9 bases. The CDR3 runs to 15 residues. Germline CDR1 is LGHNA and CDR2 is YNFKEQ. Losses at the gene ends were 0 bases for V and 6 bases for J; bases not matched to a gene: 3.

The chain combines TRBV10-3 with TRBJ1-1, with a tentative D call TRBD1 (5 bases). V dropped 7 bases and J dropped 4 bases, with 13 bases sitting between them. This CDR3 is 13 amino acids long. Germline values: CDR1 ENHRY, CDR2 SYGVKD. In nucleotides, the CDR3 is TGTGCCATCACCATAGGGGTGCGCACTGAAGCTTTCTTT. Translation gives CAITIGVRTEAFF.

The gene calls are TRBV5-6 and TRBJ2-7; 7 bases are shared with TRBD2. Germline V lookup: CDR1 SGHDT, CDR2 YYEEEE. The junction had 7 bases not matched to a gene; V was cut back by 1 base and J by 6 bases. This CDR3 is 14 amino acids long. In nucleotides, the CDR3 is TGTGCCAGCAGCTTGCAGACTAGCCTCCTCGAGCAGTACTTC. This translates into CASSLQTSLLEQYF. The full variable domain, in which reference TRBV5-6 and TRBJ2-7 provide the parts outside the CDR3, is DAGVTQSPTHLIKTRGQQVTLRCSPKSGHDTVSWYQQALGQGPQFIFQYYEEEERQRGNFPDRFSGHQFPNYSSELNVNALLLGDSALYLCASSLQTSLLEQYFGPGTRLTVT.

A word on this clone: This CDR3 is also generated by other DNA sequences in the sample. V and J are TRBV5-1 and TRBJ2-5; D is unclear. CDR1 is SGHRS and CDR2 is YFSETQ in the germline V gene. The CDR3 extends over 13 amino acids. Trimming stripped 0 bases from V and 2 bases from J, with 5 bases between. CDR3 sequence (DNA): TGCGCCAGCAGCTTGGGTCAGCAAGAGACCCAGTACTTC. This gives the protein CASSLGQQETQYF. Based on the CDR3 plus reference TRBV5-1 and TRBJ2-5, the full variable domain is KAGVTQTPRYLIKTRGQQVTLSCSPISGHRSVSWYQQTPGQGLQFLFEYFSETQRNKGNFPGRFSGRQFSNSRSEMNVSTLELGDSALYLCASSLGQQETQYFGPGTRLLVL.

This clone was detected once. V is TRBV19 and J is TRBJ1-1, with no clear D. The germline gives CDR1 LNHDA, CDR2 SQIVND (reference sequence). V was pared by 3 bases and J by 1 base, with 6 bases between. This CDR3 region has 13 residues. CDR3: CASSMVQNTEAFF. CDR3 bases: TGTGCCAGTAGTATGGTACAGAACACTGAAGCTTTCTTT.

The rearrangement uses TRBV6-5 and TRBJ2-5, with 9 bases lining up with TRBD2. Per the germline V gene, CDR1 is MNHEY and CDR2 is SVGAGI. J lost 5 bases, V lost 7 bases, and 11 bases had no gene match. The length of the CDR3 is 15 residues. The CDR3 here is CASKLAGDSWETQYF. Here the CDR3 DNA reads TGTGCCAGCAAATTAGCGGGAGACTCTTGGGAGACCCAGTACTTC.